The 13 T cell receptor beta chains reported below all come from one sample, sequenced in a study of T cell responses to AZD1222 COVID-19 vaccine. Libraries were prepared by immunoSEQ multiplex PCR; TCRdb keeps only in-frame clonotypes and omits some of them. The sample carries 80,000 to 100,000 clones, 70% to 90% recorded once. This sample comprised peripheral blood, obtained on day 0 of MenACWY control vaccination. The receptors were sampled from an adult in good health.

This clone appeared a single time. The chain is built from TRBV28 and TRBJ1-2; maybe TRBD1 (6 bases). CDR1 and CDR2 from the germline V gene are MDHEN and SYDVKM. The CDR3 runs to 15 residues. The V end lost 5 bases, the J end lost 4 bases, and 17 bases lay between the germline ends. The CDR3 nucleotides read TGTGCCAGCAGTACTCCCACAGGGATCTCCTATGGCTACACCTTC. Translated: CASSTPTGISYGYTF.

This clone was counted between two and nine times. The chain uses TRBV28 and TRBJ2-3; D uncertain. CDR1 is MDHEN, CDR2 SYDVKM, per germline. This CDR3 comprises 13 residues. V was cut by 3 bases and J by 0 bases, with 4 bases left in between. CDR3 amino acids: CASSFGSTDTQYF. The CDR3 nucleotides read TGTGCCAGCAGTTTTGGGAGCACAGATACGCAGTATTTT.

This sequence joins TRBV6-6 and TRBJ2-3, with D maybe TRBD2 (7 bases). CDR1 and CDR2 from the germline V gene are MNHNY and SVGAGI (reference sequence). The length of the CDR3 is 16 residues. V was shortened by 7 bases and J by 0 bases, with 17 bases between the two germline ends. The DNA for the CDR3 is TGTGCCAGCAACCTGGGAGGGGGGCCGAGCACAGATACGCAGTATTTT. It yields the protein CASNLGGGPSTDTQYF.

This sequence joins TRBV6-5 and TRBJ2-1, with TRBD2 matching over 11 bases. V shed 6 bases, J shed 7 bases, and the junction held 8 bases outside the gene matches. This CDR3 is 15 amino acids long. The V gene's germline CDR1 is MNHEY and CDR2 SVGAGI. This chain's CDR3 is CASSTRLAGLNEQFF. The CDR3 DNA is TGTGCCAGCAGCACCAGACTAGCGGGGCTGAATGAGCAGTTCTTC.

This clone appeared a few times. The chain links TRBV28 to TRBJ2-3, with 12 bases that match TRBD2. CDR3 size: 16 residues. Unmatched junction bases numbered 6, after V lost 5 bases and J lost 3 bases. Germline lookup yields CDR1 MDHEN and CDR2 SYDVKM. The CDR3 bases are TGTGCCAGCAGTCTGTCTAGCGGGGGGGGTACAGATACGCAGTATTTT. Its translation is CASSLSSGGGTDTQYF. Variable domain in full (rest from reference TRBV28 and TRBJ2-3): DVKVTQSSRYLVKRTGEKVFLECVQDMDHENMFWYRQDPGLGLRLIYFSYDVKMKEKGDIPEGYSVSREKKERFSLILESASTNQTSMYLCASSLSSGGGTDTQYFGPGTRLTVL.

The chain carries TRBV5-1 and TRBJ1-3; D might be TRBD1 (6 bases). Trimming took 0 bases from V and 2 from J, leaving 6 bases between them. This CDR3 spans 14 amino acids. Germline CDR1 reads SGHRS; CDR2 reads YFSETQ. The CDR3 nucleotides read TGCGCCAGCAGCTTGGGACAGGCTGGAAACACCATATATTTT. It translates to CASSLGQAGNTIYF.

The chain has TRBV30 and TRBJ1-1; TRBD1 might be the D (5 bases). Per the germline V gene, CDR1 is GTSNPN and CDR2 is SVGIG (reference sequence). The CDR3 is 12 residues long. Trimming took 1 base from V and 10 from J, leaving 13 bases between them. The CDR3 DNA sequence: TGTGCCTGGAGTGAAGACAGTACAGGAGCTTTCTTT. Encoded protein: CAWSEDSTGAFF.

J is TRBJ2-3 and V is TRBV10-3; D not resolved. CDR3 size: 14 residues. V lost 0 bases, J lost 3 bases, and 7 bases lay in between. Per the germline V gene, CDR1 is ENHRY and CDR2 is SYGVKD. The CDR3 region is CAISESGLTDTQYF. DNA of the CDR3: TGTGCCATCAGTGAGTCGGGTTTGACAGATACGCAGTATTTT.

The gene calls are TRBV5-8 and TRBJ2-7; D unclear. V shed 1 base and J shed 2 bases, with 7 bases lying between them. Germline CDR1 reads SGHTS; CDR2 reads YDEGEE. CDR3 length equals 13 residues. The CDR3 DNA reads as TGTGCCAGCAGCTTGAAACAGCCCTACGAGCAGTACTTC. This gives the protein CASSLKQPYEQYF.

Here the CDR3 reads CASSLGRQNQPQHF. CDR3 sequence (DNA): TGTGCCAGCAGCTTAGGACGGCAAAATCAGCCCCAGCATTTT. This chain uses TRBV7-2 with TRBJ1-5; unclear D gene. Deletions cut 1 base from V and 4 bases from J, with 8 bases between. The CDR3 loop spans 14 amino acids. Germline CDR1 SGHTA, CDR2 FQGNSA.

J is TRBJ2-3 and V is TRBV7-9; a weak D match, TRBD2 (6 bases). Trimming shortened V by 1 base and J by 4 bases, and 18 bases separated the two germline ends. Germline assignment: CDR1 SEHNR and CDR2 FQNEAQ (reference sequence). This CDR3 comprises 17 residues. The chain's CDR3 is CASSLGGGYRPSDTQYF. The CDR3 nucleotides read TGTGCCAGCAGCTTAGGAGGAGGGTATCGACCATCAGATACGCAGTATTTT.

The V call is TRBV28, the J call TRBJ1-1; unclear D gene. The CDR3 runs 12 residues. CDR1 is MDHEN, CDR2 SYDVKM, per germline. V was trimmed by 4 bases and J by 3 bases, leaving 6 bases between them. CDR3 residues: CASSYSYTEAFF. CDR3 nucleotides: TGTGCCAGCAGTTACAGTTACACTGAAGCTTTCTTT. Complete variable domain (other parts from reference TRBV28 and TRBJ1-1): DVKVTQSSRYLVKRTGEKVFLECVQDMDHENMFWYRQDPGLGLRLIYFSYDVKMKEKGDIPEGYSVSREKKERFSLILESASTNQTSMYLCASSYSYTEAFFGQGTRLTVV.

The rearrangement links TRBV6-5 to TRBJ1-4; 9 positions agree with TRBD1. CDR3 size: 15 residues. J lost 8 bases, V lost 5 bases, and 9 bases had no gene match. Germline CDR1 is MNHEY and CDR2 is SVGAGI. Written as DNA, the CDR3 is TGTGCCAGCAGTAAGGGGGACAGGGATTTGGAAAAACTGTTTTTT. This gives the protein CASSKGDRDLEKLFF.